This note documents a single TCR beta chain sequence. The CDR3 spans 13 residues. Per the germline V gene, CDR1 is LGHNA and CDR2 is YNFKEQ. The J segment lost 4 bases and the V segment lost 4 bases, leaving 1 base of the junction unmatched. Sequenced by immunoSEQ multiplex PCR; TCRdb stores in-frame clones only, minus some. The sample comprises around 50,000 clones, 75% to 85% of which are singletons, and approximately 0.96% rests with the top ten. The sort gate was single viable CD3+CD4+CD8-CD45RO+ cells for memory CD4+ T cells. These data are taken from a study of memory CD4+ T cells and cytomegalovirus serostatus.

The source is an adult in good health and CMV-seronegative. This rearrangement joins TRBV4-2 to TRBJ2-7, with 10 bases aligning to TRBD1. The specimen sequenced was memory CD4+ T cells from blood. The DNA of the CDR3 is TGTGCCAGCAGCCGGGACAGGGGTTACGAGCAGTACTTC. This sequence encodes CASSRDRGYEQYF.